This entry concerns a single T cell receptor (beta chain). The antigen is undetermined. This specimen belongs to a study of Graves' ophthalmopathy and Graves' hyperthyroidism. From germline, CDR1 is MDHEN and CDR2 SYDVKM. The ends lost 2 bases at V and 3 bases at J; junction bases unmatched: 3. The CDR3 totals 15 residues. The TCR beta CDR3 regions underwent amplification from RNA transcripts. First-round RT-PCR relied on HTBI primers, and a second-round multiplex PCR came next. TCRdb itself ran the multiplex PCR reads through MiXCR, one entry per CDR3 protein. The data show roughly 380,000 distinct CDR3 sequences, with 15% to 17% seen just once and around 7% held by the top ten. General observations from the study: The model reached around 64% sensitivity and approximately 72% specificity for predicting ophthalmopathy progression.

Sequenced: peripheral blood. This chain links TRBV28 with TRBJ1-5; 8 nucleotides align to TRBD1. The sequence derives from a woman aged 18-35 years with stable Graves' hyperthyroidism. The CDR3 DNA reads TGTGCCAGCAGTTTAGGGGACAGGAACAATCAGCCCCAGCATTTT. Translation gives CASSLGDRNNQPQHF.